Sequencing of this T cell receptor (beta chain) was carried out in a study of blood T cells in healthy people across ages. With a J-beta primer mix and a sample-barcoded 5' primer, a second PCR ran about 7 to 11 cycles. Each cDNA was tagged by a template-switch adaptor containing 12 random nucleotides. Using its own MiXCR run on the 5' RACE reads, TCRdb lists one record per CDR3 protein. The profile shows more than 900,000 distinct CDR3 sequences, under 30% of them singletons. V dropped 3 bases and J dropped 6 bases, with 23 bases sitting between them. Per the germline V gene, CDR1 is DFQATT and CDR2 is SNEGSKA (reference sequence). The CDR3 has 16 amino acids. About this clonotype itself: Antigen: not known.

Whole-study results and caveats: Researchers said unsorted PBMCs prevented a conclusive naive versus antigen-experienced comparison.

No fewer than 5.5 micrograms of total RNA were isolated from every sample. The data were also submitted as part of a second study, on T cells of mothers and their children. That report adds: Related mother and child pairs showed slightly greater overlap (not significant) than unrelated pairs did.

This sequence joins TRBV20-1 and TRBJ1-2; D gene uncertain. Sequencing was carried out using blood. This TCR derives from a girl aged 2-10 years in good health. DNA for the CDR3: TGCAGTGCTAGTCATTCGTCAGACCCAATTGGGGATGGCTACACCTTC. This gives the protein CSASHSSDPIGDGYTF.